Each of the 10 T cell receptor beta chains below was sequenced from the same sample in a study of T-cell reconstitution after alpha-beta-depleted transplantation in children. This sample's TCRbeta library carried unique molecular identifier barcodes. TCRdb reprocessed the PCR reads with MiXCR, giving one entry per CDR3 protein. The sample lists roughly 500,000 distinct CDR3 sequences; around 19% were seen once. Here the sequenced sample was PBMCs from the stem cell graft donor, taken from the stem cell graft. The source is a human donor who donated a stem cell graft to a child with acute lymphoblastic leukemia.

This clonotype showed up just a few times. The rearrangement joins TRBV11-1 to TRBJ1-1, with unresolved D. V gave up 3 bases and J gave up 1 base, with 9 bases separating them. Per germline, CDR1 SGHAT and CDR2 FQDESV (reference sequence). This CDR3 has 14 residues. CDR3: CASSLTSRNTEAFF. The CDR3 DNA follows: TGTGCCAGCAGCTTGACCTCTAGGAACACTGAAGCTTTCTTT.

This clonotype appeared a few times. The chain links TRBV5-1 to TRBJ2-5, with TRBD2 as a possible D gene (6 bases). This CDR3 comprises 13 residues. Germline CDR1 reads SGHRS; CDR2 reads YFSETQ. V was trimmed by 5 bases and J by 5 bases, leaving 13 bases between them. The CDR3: CASSTGGRETQYF. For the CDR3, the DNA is TGCGCCAGCAGTACCGGAGGGAGGGAGACCCAGTACTTC.

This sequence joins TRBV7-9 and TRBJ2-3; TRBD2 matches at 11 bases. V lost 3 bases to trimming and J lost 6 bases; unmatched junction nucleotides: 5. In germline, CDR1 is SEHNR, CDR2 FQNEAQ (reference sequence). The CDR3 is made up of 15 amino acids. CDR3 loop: CASSFILAGADTQYF. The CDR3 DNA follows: TGTGCCAGCAGCTTCATACTAGCGGGAGCGGATACGCAGTATTTT.

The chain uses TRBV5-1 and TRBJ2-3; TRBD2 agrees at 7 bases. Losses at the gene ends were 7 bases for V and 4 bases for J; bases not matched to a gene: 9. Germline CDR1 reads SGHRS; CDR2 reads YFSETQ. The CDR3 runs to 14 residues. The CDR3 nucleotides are TGCGCCAGCGGCTACCGGACTAGTGCAGATACGCAGTATTTT. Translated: CASGYRTSADTQYF.

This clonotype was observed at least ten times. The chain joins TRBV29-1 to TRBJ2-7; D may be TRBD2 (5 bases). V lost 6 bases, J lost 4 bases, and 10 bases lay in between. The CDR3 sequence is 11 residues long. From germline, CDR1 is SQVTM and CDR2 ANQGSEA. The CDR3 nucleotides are TGCAGCGTGACCGAGGGTTACGAGCAGTACTTC. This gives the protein CSVTEGYEQYF.

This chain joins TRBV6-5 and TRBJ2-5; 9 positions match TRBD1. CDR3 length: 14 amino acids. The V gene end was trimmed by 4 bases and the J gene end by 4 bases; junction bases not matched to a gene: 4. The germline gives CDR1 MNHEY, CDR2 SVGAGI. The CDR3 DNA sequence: TGTGCCAGCAGTTCTGCGACAGGGGGAGAGACCCAGTACTTC. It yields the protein CASSSATGGETQYF.

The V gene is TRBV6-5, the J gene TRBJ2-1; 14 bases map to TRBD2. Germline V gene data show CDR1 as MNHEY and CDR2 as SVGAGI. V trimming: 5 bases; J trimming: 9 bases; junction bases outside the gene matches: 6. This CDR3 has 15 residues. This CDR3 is CASSGGLAGESEQFF. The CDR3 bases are TGTGCCAGCAGTGGGGGACTAGCGGGAGAAAGTGAGCAGTTCTTC.

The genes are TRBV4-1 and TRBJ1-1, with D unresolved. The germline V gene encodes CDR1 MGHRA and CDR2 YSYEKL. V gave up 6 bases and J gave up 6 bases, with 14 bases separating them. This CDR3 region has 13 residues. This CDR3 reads CASRLLGDAEAFF. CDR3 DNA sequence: TGCGCCAGCAGACTTCTGGGAGACGCTGAAGCTTTCTTT.

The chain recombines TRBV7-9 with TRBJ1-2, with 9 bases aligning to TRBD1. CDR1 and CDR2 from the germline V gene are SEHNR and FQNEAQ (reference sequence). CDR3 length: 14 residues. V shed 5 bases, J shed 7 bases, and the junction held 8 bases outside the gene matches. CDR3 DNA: TGTGCCAGCAGCCTGGGACAGGGAATCGGTGGCTACACCTTC. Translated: CASSLGQGIGGYTF.

CDR3 sequence: CATSTDRGYEQYF. DNA of the CDR3: TGTGCCACCAGCACAGACAGGGGGTACGAGCAGTACTTC. The chain has TRBV15 and TRBJ2-7, with 9 bases matching TRBD1. Looked up from germline, CDR1 is LNHNV and CDR2 is YYDKDF (reference sequence). There are 13 residues in the CDR3. V dropped 4 bases and J dropped 4; count of bases not matched to a gene: 2.